The clone carrying this T cell receptor (beta chain) was picked up a small number of times. This record belongs to a study of T-cell memory formation after mild COVID-19. In germline, CDR1 is MGHRA, CDR2 YSYEKL. The J segment lost 2 bases and the V segment lost 1 base, leaving 6 bases of the junction unmatched. The CDR3 has 16 residues. Via MiXCR, TCRdb re-called the 5' RACE reads, giving one row per CDR3 protein. Of about 210,000 distinct CDR3 sequences listed, roughly a tenth were seen once; the top ten hold approximately 3%. This clonotype was sampled from a man aged 18 to 30 who had mild COVID-19 (a few samples of this study predate the infection). Cell type and time point are not known. The source material was PBMCs or a T cell subset sorted from them (not recorded which). The chain is built from TRBV4-1 and TRBJ1-2, with TRBD1 matching over 8 bases. The CDR3 here is CASSQGEAGGNYGYTF. As DNA, the CDR3 is TGCGCCAGCAGCCAAGGAGAGGCAGGGGGCAACTATGGCTACACCTTC.